The 32 T cell receptor beta chains below were found in one sample sequenced in a study of T cell repertoires in aging, cancer and after chemotherapy. Multiplex touch-down PCR with TRB-A/B primers amplified rearranged V-D-J TRB sequences. Each CDR3 protein is one row after TCRdb ran MiXCR on the multiplex PCR reads. The table lists thousands of distinct CDR3 sequences, roughly 19% of them singletons. Peripheral blood genomic DNA, not sorted cells or RNA, was the template. What was sequenced was blood. The receptors derive from a human donor with a solid tumor.

The rearrangement links TRBV19 to TRBJ1-5, with D tentatively TRBD1 (6 bases). Germline V gene data show CDR1 as LNHDA and CDR2 as SQIVND (reference sequence). Trimming cost V 6 bases and J 5 bases, with 17 bases left between them. The CDR3 is made up of 15 amino acids. Here the CDR3 reads CASRTGPGGDQPQHF. CDR3 sequence (DNA): TGTGCCAGTAGAACCGGGCCCGGGGGCGATCAGCCCCAGCATTTT.

The chain carries TRBV28 and TRBJ2-7, with 8 bases fitting TRBD1. Germline V gene lookup returns CDR1 MDHEN and CDR2 SYDVKM. The CDR3 has 13 amino acids. Germline trimming cut 6 bases from V and 5 bases from J; bases unmatched to any gene: 6. The CDR3: CASRQTGVDEQYF. The CDR3 DNA reads TGTGCCAGCAGACAGACAGGGGTGGACGAGCAGTACTTC. Full variable domain (remainder filled in from reference TRBV28 and TRBJ2-7): DVKVTQSSRYLVKRTGEKVFLECVQDMDHENMFWYRQDPGLGLRLIYFSYDVKMKEKGDIPEGYSVSREKKERFSLILESASTNQTSMYLCASRQTGVDEQYFGPGTRLTVT.

The CDR3 is CASSKRGTYGTSTDTQYF. CDR3 nucleotides: TGTGCCAGCAGCAAACGTGGGACTTATGGGACTAGCACAGATACGCAGTATTTT. This chain joins TRBV5-5 and TRBJ2-3; possibly TRBD2 for D (6 bases). The CDR3 extends over 18 amino acids. Trimming left V 4 bases short and J 0 bases short, with 21 bases between. Germline V lookup: CDR1 SGHKS, CDR2 YYEKEE (reference sequence). Filled out from reference TRBV5-5 and TRBJ2-3, the complete variable domain reads DAGVTQSPTHLIKTRGQQVTLRCSPISGHKSVSWYQQVLGQGPQFIFQYYEKEERGRGNFPDRFSARQFPNYSSELNVNALLLGDSALYLCASSKRGTYGTSTDTQYFGPGTRLTVL.

The sample holds a few counts of this clonotype. J is TRBJ2-3 and V is TRBV25-1, with TRBD2 identical over 13 bases. CDR3 size: 18 residues. V was clipped by 4 bases and J by 5 bases; unmatched bases: 12. CDR1 and CDR2 from the germline V gene are MGHDK and SYGVNS. DNA of the CDR3: TGTGCCAGCAGTGCCCAAATCCCCGGACTAGCGGGAGAAGATACGCAGTATTTT. Protein sequence: CASSAQIPGLAGEDTQYF.

For this clonotype: Being one base from a much bigger clone, this may be a read error. The V and J genes are TRBV10-3 and TRBJ1-2, with TRBD1 matching 7 bases. The CDR3 runs to 13 residues. Germline CDR1 and CDR2: ENHRY and SYGVKD. After removal of 6 bases from V and 5 bases from J, the junction contained 6 bases not matched to a gene. The CDR3 DNA reads TGTGCCATCAGCTGGGACAGAACGTATGGCTACACCTTC. This encodes CAISWDRTYGYTF.

This clonotype was counted between two and nine times. This sequence joins TRBV28 and TRBJ1-1; a weak D match, TRBD1 (6 bases). V was clipped by 3 bases and J by 3 bases, with 11 bases between them. CDR1 and CDR2 from the germline V gene are MDHEN and SYDVKM. The CDR3 length is 14 residues. This CDR3 reads CASSLRTEYTEAFF. CDR3 DNA: TGTGCCAGCAGTTTGAGGACAGAGTACACTGAAGCTTTCTTT.

This clonotype is classed as large (0.1 to 1%). V usage is TRBV6-1 and J usage is TRBJ2-7; 9 nucleotides match TRBD1. The CDR3 loop spans 14 amino acids. The V and J ends lost 7 bases and 1 base, in that order; junction bases with no gene match: 5. Germline V gives CDR1 MNHNS, CDR2 SASEGT. The CDR3 loop reads CASIFGTGSYEQYF. CDR3 nucleotides: TGTGCCAGCATTTTCGGGACAGGGTCCTACGAGCAGTACTTC.

This clonotype is labeled as medium-sized. The chain carries TRBV11-3 and TRBJ1-2; D is undetermined. Germline loops: CDR1 SGHNT, CDR2 YENEEA. The CDR3 is made up of 13 amino acids. Trimming took 3 bases from V and 2 from J, leaving 7 bases between them. The CDR3 loop reads CASSFRANYGYTF. The CDR3 DNA is TGTGCCAGCAGCTTCCGGGCCAACTATGGCTACACCTTC.

J is TRBJ1-1 and V is TRBV20-1; TRBD1 might be the D (6 bases). The V gene lost 0 bases and the J gene lost 3 bases, with 11 bases spanning the gap. Germline assignment: CDR1 DFQATT and CDR2 SNEGSKA (reference sequence). The CDR3 totals 14 residues. The CDR3 loop reads CSAREQGSHTEAFF. The CDR3 bases are TGCAGTGCTAGAGAACAGGGCTCGCACACTGAAGCTTTCTTT.

This chain links TRBV20-1 with TRBJ2-4; the D is unclear. The CDR3 has 12 amino acids. Trimming cost V 4 bases and J 6 bases, with 10 bases left between them. Germline CDR1 and CDR2: DFQATT and SNEGSKA (reference sequence). CDR3 sequence (DNA): TGCAGTGCTAACCCTACGGGAAACATTCAGTACTTC. It yields the protein CSANPTGNIQYF.

Note on this clonotype: A clone one base away is much larger, so this may be a read error. The J gene is TRBJ2-1, the V gene TRBV19, with 7 bases fitting TRBD2. The CDR3 has 15 amino acids. Germline trimming cut 5 bases from V and 5 bases from J; bases unmatched to any gene: 9. The V gene's germline CDR1 is LNHDA and CDR2 SQIVND (reference sequence). For the CDR3, the DNA is TGTGCCAGTAGTTGGCGGCTAGCGGACCACAATGAGCAGTTCTTC. Encoded protein: CASSWRLADHNEQFF.

The sample holds a few counts of this clonotype. This chain links TRBV20-1 with TRBJ2-2; TRBD1 might be the D (5 bases). Germline CDR1 is DFQATT and CDR2 is SNEGSKA (reference sequence). The CDR3 extends over 15 amino acids. Trimming took 3 bases from V and 6 from J, leaving 17 bases between them. CDR3 loop: CSARKKDTRAGELFF. DNA of the CDR3: TGCAGTGCTAGGAAAAAGGACACAAGGGCCGGGGAGCTGTTTTTT.

By share, this clonotype counts as large. In DNA form, the CDR3 reads TGTGCCAGCAGTACGCGACAGAGGGGCTCCCTCTATGGCTACACCTTC. Encoded protein: CASSTRQRGSLYGYTF. This chain connects TRBV27 to TRBJ1-2, with D possibly being TRBD1 (5 bases). CDR1 MNHEY and CDR2 SMNVEV come from the germline V gene (reference sequence). The CDR3 is made up of 16 amino acids. Trimming stripped 5 bases from V and 4 bases from J, with 20 bases between.

This clonotype has more than one count but fewer than ten. The V call is TRBV6-2 or TRBV6-3, the J call TRBJ2-3, with D maybe TRBD1 (5 bases). The CDR3 is made up of 14 amino acids. CDR1 and CDR2 from the germline V gene are MNHEY and SVGEGT. V was pared by 5 bases and J by 1 base, with 10 bases between. This CDR3 reads CASSTYRRTDTQYF. CDR3 in DNA: TGTGCCAGCAGTACATACAGGCGCACAGATACGCAGTATTTT.

The chain is built from TRBV20-1 and TRBJ1-3; possible D gene TRBD1, 6 bases. CDR1 DFQATT and CDR2 SNEGSKA come from the germline V gene (reference sequence). Trimming took 3 bases from V and 0 from J, leaving 18 bases between them. The length of the CDR3 is 17 residues. The CDR3 loop reads CSASGGGSLFSGNTIYF. CDR3 nucleotides: TGCAGTGCTAGTGGGGGGGGCTCACTTTTCTCTGGAAACACCATATATTTT.

In this sample, this clonotype is medium-sized. V usage is TRBV6-5 and J usage is TRBJ2-2; TRBD1 might be the D (5 bases). Germline CDR1 and CDR2: MNHEY and SVGAGI. V lost 4 bases to trimming and J lost 4 bases, with 10 bases between them. This CDR3 comprises 14 residues. This CDR3 reads CASSSGMRTGELFF. Here the CDR3 DNA reads TGTGCCAGCAGTTCAGGGATGCGCACCGGGGAGCTGTTTTTT.

About this clonotype itself: Since a much larger clone is just one base distant, this may be a read error. The V and J genes are TRBV7-2 and TRBJ2-1, with D possibly matching TRBD2 (6 bases). The CDR3 totals 14 residues. The germline CDR1 and CDR2 sequences are SGHTA and FQGNSA. Trimming took off 4 bases at V and 14 bases at J, with 21 bases between the two ends. CDR3 coding DNA: TGTGCCAGCAGCTCAAACGGGACTCTCCGTCCGGAGTTCTTC. Amino acids: CASSSNGTLRPEFF.

The chain links TRBV20-1 to TRBJ1-1; D is perhaps TRBD1 (5 bases). CDR1 and CDR2 (germline): DFQATT, SNEGSKA (reference sequence). V gave up 6 bases and J gave up 7 bases, with 15 bases separating them. The CDR3 contains 12 residues. This CDR3 reads CSAIRDSDEAFF. In DNA, the CDR3 is TGCAGTGCCATCCGGGACTCAGATGAAGCTTTCTTT.

In its sample, this clonotype was seen a few times. The chain carries TRBV7-9 and TRBJ1-5; 7 nucleotides agree with TRBD1. The CDR3 contains 19 residues. The germline V gene has CDR1 SEHNR and CDR2 FQNEAQ (reference sequence). Germline trimming cut 0 bases from V and 4 bases from J; bases unmatched to any gene: 15. DNA of the CDR3: TGTGCCAGCAGCTTAGCGGGGGAGAGGGGACAGAGTTTTAATCAGCCCCAGCATTTT. Translating it yields CASSLAGERGQSFNQPQHF.

This clonotype was observed a handful of times. The rearrangement joins TRBV10-3 to TRBJ2-3; D might be TRBD1 or TRBD2, each matching 5 bases. The CDR3 covers 15 residues. Trimming pared 7 bases from V and 4 bases from J, leaving 18 bases between. The V gene's germline CDR1 is ENHRY and CDR2 SYGVKD. The CDR3 DNA reads TGTGCCATCAAGAAGGGACGCCAAAGGGCAGATACGCAGTATTTT. Protein sequence: CAIKKGRQRADTQYF.

This clonotype is classed as large (0.1 to 1%). The rearrangement uses TRBV19 and TRBJ1-2, with D unclear. Germline V gene lookup returns CDR1 LNHDA and CDR2 SQIVND (reference sequence). V shed 5 bases and J shed 3 bases, with 10 bases lying between them. The CDR3 has 13 amino acids. The CDR3 sequence: CASSPDGDYGYTF. In DNA form, the CDR3 reads TGTGCCAGTAGTCCAGACGGGGACTATGGCTACACCTTC.

V and J are TRBV29-1 and TRBJ2-5, with TRBD2 matching over 9 bases. The germline V gene encodes CDR1 SQVTM and CDR2 ANQGSEA. CDR3 size: 14 residues. Germline trimming cut 7 bases from V and 2 bases from J; bases unmatched to any gene: 8. This CDR3 reads CSAAPSGAQETQYF. The CDR3 DNA is TGCAGCGCTGCACCTAGCGGGGCGCAAGAGACCCAGTACTTC.

By sample share, this clonotype is medium-sized. The chain uses TRBV6-6 and TRBJ2-7; D is unclear. The germline V gene encodes CDR1 MNHNY and CDR2 SVGAGI (reference sequence). Trimming took off 6 bases at V and 3 bases at J, with 6 bases between the two ends. The CDR3 sequence is 11 residues long. The CDR3 DNA sequence: TGTGCCAGCAGCCCAAACTACGAGCAGTACTTC. This gives the protein CASSPNYEQYF.

This clonotype is medium-sized. J is TRBJ2-7 and V is TRBV6-2 or TRBV6-3; possibly TRBD1 for D (5 bases). Germline CDR1 MNHEY, CDR2 SVGEGT. The ends were cut back, 8 bases at V and 0 bases at J, with 14 bases in the middle. The CDR3 contains 14 residues. The CDR3 nucleotides are TGTGCCAGCCAGTGGGGCGTTGCCTCCTACGAGCAGTACTTC. This codes for CASQWGVASYEQYF.

The chain links TRBV20-1 to TRBJ2-1; D not certain. The CDR3 loop spans 11 amino acids. CDR1 is DFQATT and CDR2 is SNEGSKA in the germline V gene (reference sequence). V dropped 8 bases and J dropped 4 bases, with 9 bases sitting between them. In DNA, the CDR3 is TGCAGTCTTTGGTGGTACAATGAGCAGTTCTTC. This sequence encodes CSLWWYNEQFF.

Relative to its sample, this clonotype is medium-sized (0.01 to 0.1%). This rearrangement joins TRBV6-6 to TRBJ2-1; weak D call: TRBD1 (5 bases). The CDR3 runs to 14 residues. Germline V lookup: CDR1 MNHNY, CDR2 SVGAGI (reference sequence). Trimming took off 6 bases at V and 11 bases at J, with 20 bases between the two ends. The CDR3 region has the DNA TGTGCCAGCAGCCCCGCCCCCGACAGATTTAAGCAGTTCTTC. It encodes CASSPAPDRFKQFF.

This clonotype is medium-sized in the sample. The rearrangement links TRBV7-2 to TRBJ1-6; the D gene is possibly TRBD1 (5 bases). Germline-derived CDR1 and CDR2 are SGHTA and FQGNSA. The CDR3 is 15 residues long. Trimming took 1 base from V and 9 from J, leaving 13 bases between them. CDR3 DNA sequence: TGTGCCAGCAGCTTAGGGGCAGGGAATGCTTCACCCCTCCACTTT. This sequence encodes CASSLGAGNASPLHF.

This clonotype is categorized as medium-sized. CDR3 region: CASTRGGINTGELFF. DNA of the CDR3: TGTGCCAGCACCCGCGGGGGGATTAACACCGGGGAGCTGTTTTTT. V gene TRBV11-1 combines with J gene TRBJ2-2; 8 bases fit TRBD2. There are 15 residues in the CDR3. Germline CDR1 is SGHAT and CDR2 is FQDESV (reference sequence). V gave up 7 bases and J gave up 2 bases; unmatched junction bases: 6.

In its sample, this clonotype was seen a few times. V usage is TRBV11-3 and J usage is TRBJ2-1; 8 bases line up with TRBD2. J gave up 7 bases and V 5 bases, and 13 bases lay outside the gene matches. This CDR3 comprises 16 residues. The V gene's germline CDR1 is SGHNT and CDR2 YENEEA. CDR3 region: CASSTPVSGSDNEQFF. Here the CDR3 DNA reads TGTGCCAGCAGCACCCCGGTGAGCGGGAGTGATAATGAGCAGTTCTTC.

The gene calls are TRBV5-5 and TRBJ1-1; TRBD1 might be the D (5 bases). V was clipped by 2 bases and J by 7 bases, with 24 bases between them. Germline V gives CDR1 SGHKS, CDR2 YYEKEE (reference sequence). This CDR3 comprises 17 residues. The CDR3: CASSFSYRRDHHLEAFF. The CDR3 DNA follows: TGTGCCAGCAGCTTCTCGTACCGGCGGGACCACCATCTTGAAGCTTTCTTT.

This clonotype ranks as medium-sized. The gene calls are TRBV6-2 or TRBV6-3 and TRBJ2-1; 9 nucleotides line up with TRBD2. J gave up 2 bases and V 7 bases, and 6 bases lay outside the gene matches. Per germline, CDR1 MNHEY and CDR2 SVGEGT. CDR3 length equals 15 residues. The CDR3 loop is CASTGLAPTYNEQFF. The CDR3 DNA is TGTGCCAGCACCGGACTAGCGCCTACCTACAATGAGCAGTTCTTC.

The chain recombines TRBV5-1 with TRBJ2-7; no firm D call. V dropped 7 bases and J dropped 4 bases, with 18 bases sitting between them. This CDR3 has 14 residues. CDR1 and CDR2 (germline): SGHRS, YFSETQ. CDR3 nucleotide sequence: TGCGCCAGCCACACAGAGGAACGTTCTTACGAGCAGTACTTC. It yields the protein CASHTEERSYEQYF.